Below, one TCR beta chain is given with its context. Ages ranged from roughly 18 to 100 years, with residence in some 25 US areas. Membership in each cohort depended on participant-reported clinical history. Those designated as exposed participants met a COVID-19 case within 2 weeks before study entry. Authors' data handling: Reference gene primer amplification in the assay estimated nucleated cell counts. The protocol was immunoSEQ multiplex PCR, while the TCRdb copy is restricted to in-frame clones and leaves out a portion. The V and J calls and the clone size are those of that table, but D and trimming were determined from the DNA. This table has roughly 240,000 clones, about 83% appearing once. This entry is derived from a study of blood T cell repertoires in COVID-19. This CDR3 region has 13 residues. With 3 bases removed from V and 5 bases from J, the gap between germline ends came to 10 bases. Germline V lookup: CDR1 MNHEY, CDR2 SMNVEV (reference sequence).

Sample: PBMCs or T cells enriched from blood (not recorded which). The source is a woman aged 40 to 50 who had been exposed to COVID-19. This sequence joins TRBV27 and TRBJ1-2; D unclear. The CDR3 DNA sequence: TGTGCCAGCAGTTTTGGAGGATGGTATGGCTACACCTTC. As protein: CASSFGGWYGYTF.